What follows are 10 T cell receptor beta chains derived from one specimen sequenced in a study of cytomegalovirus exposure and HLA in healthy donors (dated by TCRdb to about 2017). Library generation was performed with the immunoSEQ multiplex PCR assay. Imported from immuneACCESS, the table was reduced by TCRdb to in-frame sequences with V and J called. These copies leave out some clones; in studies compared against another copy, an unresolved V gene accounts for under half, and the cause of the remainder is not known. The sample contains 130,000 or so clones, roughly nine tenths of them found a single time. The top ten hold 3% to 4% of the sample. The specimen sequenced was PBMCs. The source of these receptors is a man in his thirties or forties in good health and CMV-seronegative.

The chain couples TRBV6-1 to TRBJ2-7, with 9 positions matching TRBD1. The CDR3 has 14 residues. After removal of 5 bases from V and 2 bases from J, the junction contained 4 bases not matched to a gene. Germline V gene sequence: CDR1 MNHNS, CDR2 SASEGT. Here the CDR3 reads CASSRGQGPYEQYF. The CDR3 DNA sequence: TGTGCCAGCAGTCGTGGACAGGGGCCCTACGAGCAGTACTTC.

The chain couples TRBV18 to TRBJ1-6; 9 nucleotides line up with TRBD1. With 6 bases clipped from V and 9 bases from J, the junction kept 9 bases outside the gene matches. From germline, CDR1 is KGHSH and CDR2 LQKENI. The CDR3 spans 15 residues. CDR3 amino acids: CASSPGTGRSSPLHF. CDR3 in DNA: TGTGCCAGCTCCCCGGGGACAGGGCGTTCTTCACCCCTCCACTTT.

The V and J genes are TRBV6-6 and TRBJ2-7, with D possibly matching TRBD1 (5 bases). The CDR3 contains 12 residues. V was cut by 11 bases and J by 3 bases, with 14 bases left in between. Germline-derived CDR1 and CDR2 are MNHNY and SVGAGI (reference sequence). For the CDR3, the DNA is TGTGCCTCCGCTGGGGCCAGCTACGAGCAGTACTTC. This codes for CASAGASYEQYF.

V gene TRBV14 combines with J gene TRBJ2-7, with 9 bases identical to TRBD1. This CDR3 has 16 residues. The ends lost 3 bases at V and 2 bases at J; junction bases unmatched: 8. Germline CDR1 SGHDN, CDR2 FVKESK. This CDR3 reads CASSQGLGQGTYEQYF. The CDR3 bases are TGTGCCAGCAGCCAGGGATTGGGACAGGGAACCTACGAGCAGTACTTC.

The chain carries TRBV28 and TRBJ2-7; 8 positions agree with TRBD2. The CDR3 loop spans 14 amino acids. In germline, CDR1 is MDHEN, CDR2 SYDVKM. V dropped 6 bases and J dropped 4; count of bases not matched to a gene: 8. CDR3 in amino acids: CASRPPGGTYEQYF. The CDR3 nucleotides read TGTGCCAGCAGACCCCCGGGGGGGACTTACGAGCAGTACTTC.

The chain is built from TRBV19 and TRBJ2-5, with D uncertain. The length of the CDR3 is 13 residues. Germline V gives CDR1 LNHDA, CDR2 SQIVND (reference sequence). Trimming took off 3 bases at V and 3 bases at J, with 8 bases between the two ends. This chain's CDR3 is CASSMPVEETQYF. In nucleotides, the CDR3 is TGTGCCAGTAGTATGCCGGTCGAAGAGACCCAGTACTTC.

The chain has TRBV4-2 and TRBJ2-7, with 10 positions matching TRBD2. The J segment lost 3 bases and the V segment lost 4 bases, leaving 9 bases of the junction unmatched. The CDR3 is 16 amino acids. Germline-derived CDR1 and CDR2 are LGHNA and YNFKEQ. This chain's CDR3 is CASSRALGTSDYEQYF. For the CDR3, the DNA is TGTGCCAGCAGCCGGGCTTTAGGGACTAGCGACTACGAGCAGTACTTC.

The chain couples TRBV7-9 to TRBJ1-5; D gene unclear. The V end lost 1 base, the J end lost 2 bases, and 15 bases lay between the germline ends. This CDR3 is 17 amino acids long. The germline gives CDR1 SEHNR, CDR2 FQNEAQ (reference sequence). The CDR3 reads CASSLVAGDSGNQPQHF. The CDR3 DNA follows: TGTGCCAGCAGCTTAGTGGCAGGCGATTCCGGCAATCAGCCCCAGCATTTT.

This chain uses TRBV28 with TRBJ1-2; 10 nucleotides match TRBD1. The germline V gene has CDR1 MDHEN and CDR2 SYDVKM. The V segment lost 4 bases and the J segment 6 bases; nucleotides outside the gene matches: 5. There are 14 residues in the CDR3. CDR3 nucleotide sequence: TGTGCCAGCAGTTCGGGACAGGGGACGAATGGCTACACCTTC. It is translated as CASSSGQGTNGYTF.

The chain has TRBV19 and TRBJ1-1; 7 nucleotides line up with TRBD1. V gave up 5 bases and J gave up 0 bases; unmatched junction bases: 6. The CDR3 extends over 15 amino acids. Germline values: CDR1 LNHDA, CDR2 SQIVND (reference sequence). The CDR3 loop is CASSLSGTVNTEAFF. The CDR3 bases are TGTGCCAGTAGTTTGTCCGGGACAGTGAACACTGAAGCTTTCTTT.